The 10 T cell receptor beta chains in this list originate from one sample, sequenced in a study of PD-1 blockade in classical Hodgkin lymphoma. Some clones are missing from TCRdb's copy, which holds only in-frame ones; the method was immunoSEQ multiplex PCR. The table shows about 21,000 clones, with approximately 87% occurring only once. As for time point: newly diagnosed, previously untreated cHL patient sample. Isolation of CD8+ T cells from thawed PBMCs used magnetic negative selection. The source material was CD8+ T cells from blood. All receptors come from a human donor with classical Hodgkin lymphoma.

V gene TRBV30 combines with J gene TRBJ2-5; possibly TRBD2 for D (6 bases). The ends were cut back, 0 bases at V and 5 bases at J, with 13 bases in the middle. There are 14 residues in the CDR3. Germline V gene lookup returns CDR1 GTSNPN and CDR2 SVGIG (reference sequence). CDR3 amino acids: CAWSVIGGVETQYF. CDR3 DNA sequence: TGTGCCTGGAGTGTAATTGGCGGGGTGGAGACCCAGTACTTC.

The gene calls are TRBV6-6 and TRBJ2-3; D is unclear. The CDR3 consists of 11 residues. Per the germline V gene, CDR1 is MNHNY and CDR2 is SVGAGI (reference sequence). V was shortened by 5 bases and J by 6 bases, with 6 bases between the two germline ends. The CDR3 nucleotides read TGTGCCAGCAGTCCGAGGGATACGCAGTATTTT. Translation gives CASSPRDTQYF.

The chain is built from TRBV27 and TRBJ2-1; no definite D call. The germline CDR1 and CDR2 sequences are MNHEY and SMNVEV (reference sequence). The length of the CDR3 is 12 residues. V lost 5 bases and J 5 bases, leaving 7 bases between the germline ends. The CDR3 bases are TGTGCCAGCAGTACCTTAGACAATGAGCAGTTCTTC. Translating gives CASSTLDNEQFF.

The V gene is TRBV15, the J gene TRBJ2-2, with D maybe TRBD2 (5 bases). From germline, CDR1 is LNHNV and CDR2 YYDKDF (reference sequence). The V end was cut by 0 bases, the J end by 7 bases, with 15 bases between. The CDR3 totals 16 residues. Here the CDR3 reads CATSRDRLAPNGELFF. CDR3 DNA: TGTGCCACCAGCAGAGACCGGCTAGCCCCGAACGGGGAGCTGTTTTTT.

The chain combines TRBV2 with TRBJ2-7; D is perhaps TRBD1 or TRBD2 (5 bases each). There are 12 residues in the CDR3. V gave up 6 bases and J gave up 5 bases, with 11 bases separating them. The germline V gene encodes CDR1 SNHLY and CDR2 FYNNEI. The CDR3 DNA sequence: TGTGCCAGCAGCGGGCAGGGAGACGAGCAGTACTTC. The encoded protein is CASSGQGDEQYF.

CDR3 residues: CASATAANYGYTF. The CDR3 DNA reads as TGTGCCAGCGCCACGGCTGCTAACTATGGCTACACCTTC. The V and J genes are TRBV9 and TRBJ1-2; no clear D. Trimming took off 7 bases at V and 0 bases at J, with 10 bases between the two ends. Germline lookup yields CDR1 SGDLS and CDR2 YYNGEE. The CDR3 consists of 13 residues.

The genes are TRBV2 and TRBJ1-1, with 8 bases that match TRBD1. The J segment lost 5 bases and the V segment lost 5 bases, leaving 10 bases of the junction unmatched. Per germline, CDR1 SNHLY and CDR2 FYNNEI. The CDR3 contains 15 residues. The CDR3, as DNA: TGTGCCAGCAGTCAAGGGACAGGCCTGAGGACTGAAGCTTTCTTT. Its translation is CASSQGTGLRTEAFF.

V gene TRBV7-9 combines with J gene TRBJ1-4; TRBD1 is a possible D gene (5 bases). This CDR3 is built from 17 residues. Trimming took off 4 bases at V and 6 bases at J, with 21 bases between the two ends. The germline CDR1 and CDR2 sequences are SEHNR and FQNEAQ (reference sequence). As DNA, the CDR3 is TGTGCCAGCAGCTCCCGAACAGGTTGGGGTGAAGATGAAAAACTGTTTTTT. As protein: CASSSRTGWGEDEKLFF. Full variable domain (outside the CDR3, taken from reference TRBV7-9 and TRBJ1-4): DTGVSQNPRHKITKRGQNVTFRCDPISEHNRLYWYRQTLGQGPEFLTYFQNEAQLEKSRLLSDRFSAERPKGSFSTLEIQRTEQGDSAMYLCASSSRTGWGEDEKLFFGSGTQLSVL.

The chain uses TRBV4-1 and TRBJ2-3; 10 positions agree with TRBD2. Per the germline V gene, CDR1 is MGHRA and CDR2 is YSYEKL. This CDR3 is built from 16 residues. V dropped 1 base and J dropped 0; count of bases not matched to a gene: 1. The CDR3 sequence is CASSQATSGSTDTQYF. CDR3 nucleotide sequence: TGCGCCAGCAGCCAAGCGACTAGCGGGAGCACAGATACGCAGTATTTT.

The chain uses TRBV7-8 and TRBJ2-3, with D possibly matching TRBD2 (6 bases). The V gene's germline CDR1 is SGHVS and CDR2 FQNEAQ. This CDR3 comprises 14 residues. The V gene lost 3 bases and the J gene lost 7 bases, with 14 bases spanning the gap. CDR3 amino acids: CASSFPRGFNTQYF. In DNA form, the CDR3 reads TGTGCCAGCAGCTTCCCCCGGGGGTTCAATACGCAGTATTTT. The full variable domain, in which reference TRBV7-8 and TRBJ2-3 provide the parts outside the CDR3, is GAGVSQSPRYKVAKRGQDVALRCDPISGHVSLFWYQQALGQGPEFLTYFQNEAQLDKSGLPSDRFFAERPEGSVSTLKIQRTQQEDSAVYLCASSFPRGFNTQYFGPGTRLTVL.